These 21 T cell receptor beta chains were all obtained from the same sample, sequenced in a study of memory CD4+ T cells and cytomegalovirus serostatus. TCRdb's copy holds only in-frame clones and misses some; the assay was immunoSEQ multiplex PCR. The sample has 55,000 to 60,000 clones, about 81% seen once. Single viable CD3+CD4+CD8-CD45RO+ cells were sorted as the memory CD4+ T cells. The sequencing input was memory CD4+ T cells from blood. These receptors were obtained from an adult in good health and CMV-seronegative.

This clone has only one observation. The V gene is TRBV2, the J gene TRBJ1-4, with D perhaps matching TRBD1 (5 bases). The CDR3 is 15 amino acids. Germline loops: CDR1 SNHLY, CDR2 FYNNEI. Trimming took off 6 bases at V and 4 bases at J, with 15 bases between the two ends. The CDR3 here is CASRGVDTFNEKLFF. The CDR3, as DNA: TGTGCCAGCAGGGGGGTGGACACCTTTAATGAAAAACTGTTTTTT.

V is TRBV7-8 and J is TRBJ2-1, with 7 positions matching TRBD2. Germline V gene sequence: CDR1 SGHVS, CDR2 FQNEAQ. V lost 0 bases to trimming and J lost 8 bases; unmatched junction nucleotides: 4. This CDR3 has 14 residues. The CDR3 spells CASSLAETSHEQFF. The CDR3 DNA follows: TGTGCCAGCAGCTTAGCCGAGACTAGCCATGAGCAGTTCTTC.

This rearrangement joins TRBV11-2 to TRBJ1-2, with D possibly TRBD1 on 5 matching bases. V lost 5 bases to trimming and J lost 2 bases, with 15 bases between them. The germline V gene encodes CDR1 SGHAT and CDR2 FQNNGV. There are 15 residues in the CDR3. CDR3 nucleotides: TGTGCCAGCAGCCCTTCCCTGACAGACAACTATGGCTACACCTTC. Amino acids: CASSPSLTDNYGYTF.

This chain uses TRBV15 with TRBJ2-2; TRBD2 matches at 8 bases. Unmatched junction bases numbered 2, after V lost 5 bases and J lost 6 bases. Germline V CDR1 and CDR2: LNHNV, YYDKDF (reference sequence). The CDR3 consists of 13 residues. DNA for the CDR3: TGTGCCACCAGCCCGCGGGAGGCCGGGGAGCTGTTTTTT. This encodes CATSPREAGELFF. The whole variable domain, filled in from reference TRBV15 and TRBJ2-2, reads DAMVIQNPRYQVTQFGKPVTLSCSQTLNHNVMYWYQQKSSQAPKLLFHYYDKDFNNEADTPDNFQSRRPNTSFCFLDIRSPGLGDTAMYLCATSPREAGELFFGEGSRLTVL.

The chain has TRBV5-1 and TRBJ2-5, with 7 nucleotides matching TRBD2. The V and J ends lost 7 bases and 0 bases, in that order; junction bases with no gene match: 0. This CDR3 is 12 amino acids long. Germline-derived CDR1 and CDR2 are SGHRS and YFSETQ. In DNA form, the CDR3 reads TGCGCCAGCCGGGAGGACCAAGAGACCCAGTACTTC. It specifies CASREDQETQYF.

The J gene is TRBJ2-1, the V gene TRBV19; TRBD2 matches 16 bases. CDR1 and CDR2 (germline): LNHDA, SQIVND (reference sequence). This CDR3 has 19 amino acids. J gave up 0 bases and V 6 bases, and 8 bases lay outside the gene matches. The CDR3: CASRRPGLAGGSSYNEQFF. DNA for the CDR3: TGTGCCAGTAGAAGGCCGGGACTAGCGGGAGGGAGCTCCTACAATGAGCAGTTCTTC.

By frequency in the sample, this clone is medium-sized. This sequence joins TRBV5-6 and TRBJ1-1; 8 positions agree with TRBD1. Unmatched junction bases numbered 8, after V lost 1 base and J lost 6 bases. The CDR3 runs 15 residues. Germline lookup yields CDR1 SGHDT and CDR2 YYEEEE. Here the CDR3 reads CASSLLSGGNPEAFF. Here the CDR3 DNA reads TGTGCCAGCAGCTTGTTGTCAGGGGGCAACCCTGAAGCTTTCTTT.

The DNA for the CDR3 is TGTGCCAGCAGCGGAGCGGATACGCAGTATTTT. Translated, it gives CASSGADTQYF. The chain uses TRBV5-5 and TRBJ2-3; D is unclear. V lost 4 bases, J lost 6 bases, and 6 bases lay in between. This CDR3 has 11 residues. CDR1 and CDR2 (germline): SGHKS, YYEKEE (reference sequence).

This chain joins TRBV6-1 and TRBJ2-4; 8 nucleotides agree with TRBD1. The V gene's germline CDR1 is MNHNS and CDR2 SASEGT. CDR3 size: 14 residues. V was pared by 5 bases and J by 4 bases, with 4 bases of the junction left unmatched. CDR3 in amino acids: CASSFGQGKNIQYF. CDR3 DNA: TGTGCCAGCAGTTTCGGACAGGGAAAAAACATTCAGTACTTC.

The rearrangement joins TRBV19 to TRBJ1-5, with 7 bases lining up with TRBD1. CDR3 size: 15 residues. Germline CDR1 LNHDA, CDR2 SQIVND (reference sequence). Trimming cost V 8 bases and J 0 bases; bases outside gene matches: 7. The CDR3 DNA is TGTGCCAGTCGGCAGGGGGGTAATAGCAATCAGCCCCAGCATTTT. Its protein product is CASRQGGNSNQPQHF.

The chain has TRBV18 and TRBJ2-2; D unclear. V gave up 2 bases and J gave up 3 bases, with 10 bases separating them. Germline values: CDR1 KGHSH, CDR2 LQKENI. The CDR3 consists of 15 residues. In nucleotides, the CDR3 is TGTGCCAGCTCACCAACGTATGGGGACACCGGGGAGCTGTTTTTT. Protein: CASSPTYGDTGELFF.

This rearrangement joins TRBV6-1 to TRBJ2-3, with TRBD2 as a possible D gene (6 bases). CDR3 length: 16 residues. Germline V lookup: CDR1 MNHNS, CDR2 SASEGT. Trimming cost V 4 bases and J 4 bases, with 18 bases left between them. The CDR3 protein is CASSGAGGGPPDTQYF. In DNA, the CDR3 is TGTGCCAGCAGTGGAGCTGGTGGAGGGCCCCCAGATACGCAGTATTTT.

This rearrangement joins TRBV29-1 to TRBJ2-5; D gene ambiguous. The V gene lost 2 bases and the J gene lost 1 base, with 5 bases spanning the gap. Germline V gives CDR1 SQVTM, CDR2 ANQGSEA. CDR3 length: 12 residues. The CDR3 loop is CSVEWTQETQYF. In DNA, the CDR3 is TGCAGCGTTGAATGGACCCAAGAGACCCAGTACTTC.

The rearrangement uses TRBV2 and TRBJ1-5, with D perhaps TRBD1 (6 bases). V lost 8 bases, J lost 2 bases, and 16 bases lay in between. Germline CDR1 reads SNHLY; CDR2 reads FYNNEI. The CDR3 spans 15 residues. In nucleotides, the CDR3 is TGTGCCAGCCGGGACAAACCAACGGGCAATCAGCCCCAGCATTTT. It is translated as CASRDKPTGNQPQHF.

The rearrangement uses TRBV7-9 and TRBJ2-7, with D perhaps assigned TRBD1 or TRBD2 (5 bases each). V was trimmed by 1 base and J by 2 bases, leaving 12 bases between them. Looked up from germline, CDR1 is SEHNR and CDR2 is FQNEAQ (reference sequence). This CDR3 spans 15 amino acids. For the CDR3, the DNA is TGTGCCAGCAGCTTAGGGGATGAGGGGCCCTACGAGCAGTACTTC. Translating it yields CASSLGDEGPYEQYF.

This chain uses TRBV28 with TRBJ1-2; a weak D match, TRBD1 (5 bases). Germline CDR1 and CDR2: MDHEN and SYDVKM. This CDR3 spans 14 amino acids. V lost 5 bases, J lost 2 bases, and 12 bases lay in between. The CDR3 is CASSSSGTNYGYTF. CDR3 sequence (DNA): TGTGCCAGCAGTAGTTCCGGGACGAACTATGGCTACACCTTC.

The rearrangement uses TRBV5-4 and TRBJ1-2; no clear D gene. In germline, CDR1 is SGHNT, CDR2 YYREEE (reference sequence). CDR3 length: 14 residues. Trimming left V 4 bases short and J 1 base short, with 11 bases between. The CDR3 region has the DNA TGTGCCAGCAGCAAGAAGAACGATAACTATGGCTACACCTTC. Its translation: CASSKKNDNYGYTF.

The chain combines TRBV5-1 with TRBJ2-1; D is undetermined. Per the germline V gene, CDR1 is SGHRS and CDR2 is YFSETQ. The CDR3 has 17 amino acids. The V and J ends lost 3 bases and 4 bases respectively, with 20 bases between them. CDR3 residues: CASSSFFSDLKYNEQFF. The CDR3 bases are TGCGCCAGCAGCTCCTTTTTTTCGGACCTGAAATACAATGAGCAGTTCTTC. Full variable domain (remainder filled in from reference TRBV5-1 and TRBJ2-1): KAGVTQTPRYLIKTRGQQVTLSCSPISGHRSVSWYQQTPGQGLQFLFEYFSETQRNKGNFPGRFSGRQFSNSRSEMNVSTLELGDSALYLCASSSFFSDLKYNEQFFGPGTRLTVL.

This sequence joins TRBV5-1 and TRBJ2-5; TRBD1 might be the D (6 bases). This CDR3 has 14 residues. The V end was cut by 0 bases, the J end by 4 bases, with 10 bases between. Germline values: CDR1 SGHRS, CDR2 YFSETQ. As DNA, the CDR3 is TGCGCCAGCAGCTTGGAGGGCAGGGGAGAGACCCAGTACTTC. Translation: CASSLEGRGETQYF.

The chain's CDR3 is CASSAGDSTFYNEQFF. The CDR3 nucleotides are TGTGCCAGCAGCGCAGGGGACTCAACCTTCTACAATGAGCAGTTCTTC. The gene calls are TRBV5-5 and TRBJ2-1; tentatively, D is TRBD1 or TRBD2 (6 bases each). The germline V gene has CDR1 SGHKS and CDR2 YYEKEE (reference sequence). Trimming took 4 bases from V and 3 from J, leaving 17 bases between them. The CDR3 totals 16 residues.

The gene calls are TRBV12-5 and TRBJ1-5, with TRBD1 identical over 10 bases. Trimming removed 7 bases from V and 6 bases from J; junction bases left unmatched: 9. Germline V gene data show CDR1 as LGHNT and CDR2 as FRNRAP. There are 15 residues in the CDR3. The chain's CDR3 is CASADDRGLVQPQHF. The DNA of the CDR3 is TGTGCTAGTGCCGACGACAGGGGGCTCGTTCAGCCCCAGCATTTT.